The TCR beta chain described here comes from a study of pediatric ulcerative colitis. Across the study: Disease was pancolitis in several and left-sided in two, histology-confirmed.

The rectum was sampled with one to two pinch biopsies at colonoscopy. Study outcomes and limitations: Blood-rectal clonal overlap within each person was significantly higher in ulcerative colitis patients than controls. Some T cells in rectal biopsies may come from blood, especially with overt colitis.

This clone was observed once. Its target is unknown. V was trimmed by 2 bases and J by 10 bases, leaving 24 bases between them. CDR1 is GTSNPN and CDR2 is SVGIG in the germline V gene (reference sequence). This CDR3 is 17 amino acids long. Sequencing depth was up to 500,000 reads per sample. Assay used: immunoSEQ multiplex PCR; TCRdb lists only in-frame clones, some missing. The data show some 43,000 clones, about 78% seen once. The J gene is TRBJ1-6, the V gene TRBV30; tentatively, D is TRBD1 (6 bases). The source of this sequence is a girl aged 10 to 17 with moderate ulcerative colitis. The sequenced sample consisted of gut tissue. CDR3 loop: CAWSTRAGAPGGSPLHF. The CDR3 DNA follows: TGTGCCTGGAGTACCCGGGCAGGGGCCCCCGGGGGGTCACCCCTCCACTTT.